The clone carrying this TCR beta chain was observed a handful of times. Its antigen is currently unknown. This sample was included in a study of beta chain features in type 1 diabetes. After removal of 5 bases from V and 3 bases from J, the junction contained 9 bases not matched to a gene. Germline V gives CDR1 SEHNR, CDR2 FQNEAQ (reference sequence). This CDR3 spans 15 amino acids. Broader study findings: All four CD4+ subsets from Type 1 diabetes patients carried moderately but significantly shorter TCRB CDR3s. Patients showed naive, central memory and Treg TCRB repertoires that appeared more similar than those of healthy donors.

Purity of each sorted population was above 95%. All of the isolated RNA was reverse transcribed, so expressed TCRB transcripts were sequenced. The method was immunoSEQ multiplex PCR; TCRdb's version includes in-frame clones alone and lacks a portion of them. Of hundreds of thousands of clones in the sample, less than 20% were seen once. This receptor was identified in a man aged 18 to 30 in good health. The sample consisted of naive CD4+ T cells from blood. The gene calls are TRBV7-9 and TRBJ1-1; the match to TRBD1 covers 7 bases. This chain's CDR3 is CASSPTGLRDTEAFF. The CDR3 DNA reads TGTGCCAGCAGCCCGACAGGGCTTCGGGACACTGAAGCTTTCTTT.